This passage covers 21 T cell receptor beta chains from one sample sequenced in a study of T cell responses to AZD1222 COVID-19 vaccine. Produced via immunoSEQ multiplex PCR; TCRdb's table is partial and in-frame only. The sample lists 95,000 to 150,000 clones, roughly 90% occurring once. The input for sequencing was peripheral blood, taken 28 days after the second AZD1222 dose. All receptors come from an adult who received the AZD1222 COVID-19 vaccine.

This chain joins TRBV4-1 and TRBJ1-3, with D unresolved. The CDR3 is 16 residues long. Germline lookup yields CDR1 MGHRA and CDR2 YSYEKL. Trimming left V 1 base short and J 2 bases short, with 12 bases between. The CDR3 reads CASSQVATGAGNTIYF. CDR3 coding DNA: TGCGCCAGCAGCCAAGTTGCCACTGGGGCTGGAAACACCATATATTTT.

V usage is TRBV5-1 and J usage is TRBJ2-5; D uncertain. CDR1 SGHRS and CDR2 YFSETQ come from the germline V gene. Trimming stripped 1 base from V and 5 bases from J, with 12 bases between. The CDR3 has 14 residues. As DNA, the CDR3 is TGCGCCAGCAGCTTGATTGCGGACCTGGAGACCCAGTACTTC. This translates into CASSLIADLETQYF.

CDR3 in DNA: TGTGCCACCAGCAGAGATCGAGGGCCGGGAGGTATGAACACTGAAGCTTTCTTT. Its translation: CATSRDRGPGGMNTEAFF. The chain is built from TRBV15 and TRBJ1-1; D unclear. The CDR3 is 18 amino acids. V lost 0 bases and J lost 0, with 17 bases in between. Germline V gene sequence: CDR1 LNHNV, CDR2 YYDKDF (reference sequence). Full variable domain (outside the CDR3, taken from reference TRBV15 and TRBJ1-1): DAMVIQNPRYQVTQFGKPVTLSCSQTLNHNVMYWYQQKSSQAPKLLFHYYDKDFNNEADTPDNFQSRRPNTSFCFLDIRSPGLGDTAMYLCATSRDRGPGGMNTEAFFGQGTRLTVV.

The V call is TRBV28, the J call TRBJ2-7; 9 bases line up with TRBD1. Germline CDR1 MDHEN, CDR2 SYDVKM. Losses at the gene ends were 4 bases for V and 0 bases for J; bases not matched to a gene: 4. There are 15 residues in the CDR3. CDR3 region: CASSSQTGGSYEQYF. CDR3 coding DNA: TGTGCCAGCAGTTCGCAGACAGGGGGCTCCTACGAGCAGTACTTC.

The chain recombines TRBV19 with TRBJ1-2; tentatively, D is TRBD1 (5 bases). This CDR3 is 15 amino acids long. Germline CDR1 reads LNHDA; CDR2 reads SQIVND (reference sequence). V was shortened by 5 bases and J by 3 bases, with 16 bases between the two germline ends. Written as DNA, the CDR3 is TGTGCCAGTAGTGCAGAAAGCGACAGCCACTATGGCTACACCTTC. Its protein is CASSAESDSHYGYTF.

The CDR3 is CASRQGTGYTF. The CDR3 DNA reads as TGTGCCAGCCGCCAAGGAACCGGCTACACCTTC. The genes are TRBV27 and TRBJ1-2; D is undetermined. The germline gives CDR1 MNHEY, CDR2 SMNVEV (reference sequence). Trimming took 8 bases from V and 8 from J, leaving 12 bases between them. The CDR3 runs to 11 residues.

V and J are TRBV19 and TRBJ1-3; maybe TRBD1 (6 bases). V lost 7 bases to trimming and J lost 0 bases, with 22 bases between them. Germline V gives CDR1 LNHDA, CDR2 SQIVND (reference sequence). CDR3 length: 18 residues. CDR3 amino acids: CASIRGSKYSGSGNTIYF. CDR3 in DNA: TGTGCCAGTATAAGGGGGTCGAAATATTCCGGCTCTGGAAACACCATATATTTT.

The chain has TRBV7-9 and TRBJ1-2; D is unclear. CDR1 is SEHNR, CDR2 FQNEAQ, per germline (reference sequence). V was cut by 1 base and J by 6 bases, with 21 bases left in between. CDR3 length equals 17 residues. Written as DNA, the CDR3 is TGTGCCAGCAGCTTAGGCGACATAAAAGAGGACTGGGATGGCTACACCTTC. As protein: CASSLGDIKEDWDGYTF.

The rearrangement uses TRBV4-2 and TRBJ1-6; D unclear. CDR1 LGHNA and CDR2 YNFKEQ come from the germline V gene. V was pared by 0 bases and J by 7 bases, with 10 bases between. This CDR3 contains 15 residues. This chain's CDR3 is CASSQDWTDNSPLHF. CDR3 nucleotides: TGTGCCAGCAGCCAAGATTGGACCGACAATTCACCCCTCCACTTT.

This chain connects TRBV15 to TRBJ2-5; D perhaps matches TRBD2 (6 bases). This CDR3 comprises 14 residues. The germline V gene encodes CDR1 LNHNV and CDR2 YYDKDF (reference sequence). The germline V and J ends were trimmed by 5 bases and 5 bases, with 15 bases remaining between them. The CDR3 sequence: CATSSSIGRETQYF. The DNA of the CDR3 is TGTGCCACCAGCTCATCCATAGGGAGGGAGACCCAGTACTTC. Combining the CDR3 with reference TRBV15 and TRBJ2-5 gives the whole variable domain DAMVIQNPRYQVTQFGKPVTLSCSQTLNHNVMYWYQQKSSQAPKLLFHYYDKDFNNEADTPDNFQSRRPNTSFCFLDIRSPGLGDTAMYLCATSSSIGRETQYFGPGTRLLVL.

The V and J genes are TRBV6-1 and TRBJ2-1; TRBD2 matches 8 bases. Looked up from germline, CDR1 is MNHNS and CDR2 is SASEGT. The CDR3 consists of 17 residues. The trim removed 4 bases at V and 6 bases at J, leaving 14 bases unmatched. The CDR3 DNA follows: TGTGCCAGCAGTGGCCGATCGAGCGGGGGCCCATCCAATGAGCAGTTCTTC. Amino acid sequence: CASSGRSSGGPSNEQFF.

The chain has TRBV28 and TRBJ2-3; 12 bases line up with TRBD2. This CDR3 comprises 14 residues. CDR1 MDHEN and CDR2 SYDVKM come from the germline V gene. The V gene end was trimmed by 6 bases and the J gene end by 4 bases; junction bases not matched to a gene: 2. The CDR3 protein is CASSLAGGADTQYF. CDR3 nucleotides: TGTGCCAGCAGCCTAGCGGGAGGGGCAGATACGCAGTATTTT.

The chain couples TRBV5-1 to TRBJ1-6, with 8 nucleotides matching TRBD1. Germline assignment: CDR1 SGHRS and CDR2 YFSETQ. This CDR3 is built from 15 residues. The V and J ends lost 0 bases and 10 bases, in that order; junction bases with no gene match: 6. The DNA of the CDR3 is TGCGCCAGCAGCTTGGGACAGGGGTTTGGATCACCCCTCCACTTT. Amino acid sequence: CASSLGQGFGSPLHF.

J is TRBJ1-3 and V is TRBV5-1; D ambiguous. The CDR3 runs 12 residues. Germline CDR1 and CDR2: SGHRS and YFSETQ. The germline V and J ends were trimmed by 0 bases and 6 bases, with 4 bases remaining between them. CDR3 region: CASSLDTNTIYF. CDR3 coding DNA: TGCGCCAGCAGCTTGGATACAAACACCATATATTTT.

V and J are TRBV4-1 and TRBJ1-2, with no clear D. From germline, CDR1 is MGHRA and CDR2 YSYEKL. The CDR3 is 17 residues long. Deletions cut 3 bases from V and 0 bases from J, with 17 bases between. The CDR3: CASSQGFRTDANYGYTF. DNA for the CDR3: TGCGCCAGCAGCCAGGGCTTCCGAACGGATGCTAACTATGGCTACACCTTC.

The genes are TRBV5-1 and TRBJ2-5; 11 nucleotides align to TRBD1. This CDR3 contains 14 residues. In germline, CDR1 is SGHRS, CDR2 YFSETQ. Losses at the gene ends were 4 bases for V and 3 bases for J; bases not matched to a gene: 2. The CDR3 sequence: CASSRTGGKETQYF. In DNA, the CDR3 is TGCGCCAGCAGCAGGACAGGGGGCAAAGAGACCCAGTACTTC.

The chain couples TRBV27 to TRBJ1-1; D gene unclear. Germline V lookup: CDR1 MNHEY, CDR2 SMNVEV (reference sequence). The CDR3 is 14 residues long. Trimming pared 4 bases from V and 1 base from J, leaving 10 bases between. This CDR3 reads CASSSPSENTEAFF. The CDR3 coding sequence is TGTGCCAGCAGTTCCCCCTCAGAGAACACTGAAGCTTTCTTT.

The chain employs TRBV28 and TRBJ2-7, with D possibly called TRBD1 or TRBD2 (5 bases each). This CDR3 spans 12 amino acids. Trimming cost V 3 bases and J 10 bases, with 13 bases left between them. Germline CDR1 reads MDHEN; CDR2 reads SYDVKM. Here the CDR3 reads CASSFVGAEQYF. CDR3 DNA sequence: TGTGCCAGCAGTTTCGTCGGGGCAGAACAGTACTTC. Full variable domain (rest looked up from reference TRBV28 and TRBJ2-7): DVKVTQSSRYLVKRTGEKVFLECVQDMDHENMFWYRQDPGLGLRLIYFSYDVKMKEKGDIPEGYSVSREKKERFSLILESASTNQTSMYLCASSFVGAEQYFGPGTRLTVT.

This sequence joins TRBV3-1 (or the pseudogene TRBV3-2) and TRBJ2-7, with TRBD1 identical over 8 bases. Germline trimming cut 4 bases from V and 4 bases from J; bases unmatched to any gene: 6. Germline V gene data show CDR1 as LGHDT and CDR2 as YNNKEL (reference sequence). The CDR3 extends over 14 amino acids. Here the CDR3 reads CASSPRDRKYEQYF. For the CDR3, the DNA is TGTGCCAGCAGCCCCAGGGACAGGAAATACGAGCAGTACTTC.

This clone was recorded once. The genes are TRBV3-1 (or the pseudogene TRBV3-2) and TRBJ1-3; the D gene is possibly TRBD1 (5 bases). The ends were cut back, 0 bases at V and 2 bases at J, with 11 bases in the middle. Germline V gives CDR1 LGHDT, CDR2 YNNKEL (reference sequence). The length of the CDR3 is 16 residues. CDR3 DNA: TGTGCCAGCAGCCAAGAGTGGAGGGGCGCTGGAAACACCATATATTTT. This encodes CASSQEWRGAGNTIYF.

This chain links TRBV5-1 with TRBJ2-7, with D perhaps matching TRBD2 (6 bases). CDR1 SGHRS and CDR2 YFSETQ come from the germline V gene. Between the trimmed V and J ends, which lost 3 bases and 6 bases, there was a span of 16 bases. The CDR3 is made up of 14 amino acids. As DNA, the CDR3 is TGCGCCAGCAGCTCGGGACTGAATATGGGCGAGCAGTACTTC. Translating it yields CASSSGLNMGEQYF.